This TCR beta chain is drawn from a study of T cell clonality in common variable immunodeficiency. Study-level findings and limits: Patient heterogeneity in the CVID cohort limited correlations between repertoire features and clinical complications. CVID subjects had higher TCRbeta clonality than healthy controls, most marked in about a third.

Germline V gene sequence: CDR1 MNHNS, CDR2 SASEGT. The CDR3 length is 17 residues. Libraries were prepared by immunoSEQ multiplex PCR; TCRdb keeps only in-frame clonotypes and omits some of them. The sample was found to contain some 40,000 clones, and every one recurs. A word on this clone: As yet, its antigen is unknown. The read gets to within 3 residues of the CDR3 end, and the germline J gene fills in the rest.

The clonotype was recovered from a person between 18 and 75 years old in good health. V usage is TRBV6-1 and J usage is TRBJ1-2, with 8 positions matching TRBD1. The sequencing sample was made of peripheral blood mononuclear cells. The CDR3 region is CASSELSRQGARNDYTF. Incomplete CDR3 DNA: TGTGCCAGCAGTGAACTATCCCGGCAGGGGGCTAGGAATGAC.